The 28 T cell receptor beta chains presented below share a single source sample, sequenced in a study of post-analysis software for immune sequencing data. Study-level points and caveats: Higher frequency in patients than in controls was seen for about five TRBV segments, with TRBV5-6, TRBV5-1 and TRBV20-1 among them.

Presence of unique molecular identifiers characterized the TCR beta cDNA libraries. From the PCR reads, TCRdb called clonotypes with MiXCR, one entry per CDR3 protein. The sample lists more than 350,000 distinct CDR3 sequences, 30% to 40% occurring once. These receptors have no identified antigens. Material: blood. The receptors here all came from a girl between 2 and 10 years old with multiple sclerosis.

The rearrangement links TRBV7-8 to TRBJ1-1; TRBD1 agrees at 7 bases. V lost 5 bases, J lost 1 base, and 7 bases stayed unmatched. The germline CDR1 and CDR2 sequences are SGHVS and FQNEAQ. CDR3 length: 15 amino acids. This CDR3 is CASSMPGTENTEAFF. For the CDR3, the DNA is TGTGCCAGCAGCATGCCCGGGACAGAGAACACTGAAGCTTTCTTT. Full variable domain (missing parts from reference TRBV7-8 and TRBJ1-1): GAGVSQSPRYKVAKRGQDVALRCDPISGHVSLFWYQQALGQGPEFLTYFQNEAQLDKSGLPSDRFFAERPEGSVSTLKIQRTQQEDSAVYLCASSMPGTENTEAFFGQGTRLTVV.

CDR3 in amino acids: CASSLVVGVNYGYTF. The CDR3 coding sequence is TGTGCCAGCAGCTTAGTAGTGGGGGTCAACTATGGCTACACCTTC. This chain joins TRBV7-9 and TRBJ1-2; maybe TRBD1 (5 bases). The length of the CDR3 is 15 residues. V lost 1 base, J lost 2 bases, and 11 bases lay in between. Germline CDR1 is SEHNR and CDR2 is FQNEAQ (reference sequence).

This clonotype appeared a few times. The CDR3: CASSFEARNTDTQYF. DNA for the CDR3: TGTGCCAGCAGCTTTGAGGCCAGGAACACAGATACGCAGTATTTT. This chain uses TRBV7-2 with TRBJ2-3, with D unclear. The V gene's germline CDR1 is SGHTA and CDR2 FQGNSA. Deletions cut 3 bases from V and 2 bases from J, with 12 bases between. The CDR3 has 15 residues.

V usage is TRBV20-1 and J usage is TRBJ2-4; D perhaps matches TRBD2 (7 bases). The V end was cut by 0 bases, the J end by 15 bases, with 21 bases between. This CDR3 has 14 amino acids. CDR1 is DFQATT and CDR2 is SNEGSKA in the germline V gene (reference sequence). The CDR3 here is CSARDPYRDYERYF. Written as DNA, the CDR3 is TGCAGTGCTAGAGATCCCTACAGGGACTACGAGCGGTACTTC.

This clonotype was recorded a few times. V and J are TRBV7-2 and TRBJ2-4, with 8 bases matching TRBD2. The end of the DNA is better explained by TRBJ2-7, so the J call may be wrong. This CDR3 contains 14 residues. CDR1 is SGHTA, CDR2 FQGNSA, per germline. CDR3 nucleotides: TGTGCCAGCAGCTCAAGCGGGGGCCGCTACGAGCAGTACTTC. Amino acids: CASSSSGGRYEQYF.

For this clonotype: At one boundary the junction diverges from the germline segment, which might be a read error. The chain employs TRBV13 and TRBJ2-1; D not resolved. Looked up from germline, CDR1 is PRHDT and CDR2 is FYEKMQ (reference sequence). This CDR3 contains 13 residues. The CDR3 DNA follows: TGTGCCGGCAGCGCTACCGTCTTCAATGAGCAGTTCTTC. The encoded protein is CAGSATVFNEQFF. Combining the CDR3 with reference TRBV13 and TRBJ2-1 gives the whole variable domain AAGVIQSPRHLIKEKRETATLKCYPIPRHDTVYWYQQGPGQDPQFLISFYEKMQSDKGSIPDRFSAQQFSDYHSELNMSSLELGDSALYFCAGSATVFNEQFFGPGTRLTVL.

This clonotype appeared a few times. The V gene is TRBV5-5, the J gene TRBJ1-2; 7 bases map to TRBD1. The V gene end was trimmed by 2 bases and the J gene end by 5 bases; junction bases not matched to a gene: 9. The germline CDR1 and CDR2 sequences are SGHKS and YYEKEE (reference sequence). The length of the CDR3 is 15 residues. The chain's CDR3 is CASSFIGTDGYGYTF. The DNA of the CDR3 is TGTGCCAGCAGCTTCATCGGGACAGACGGTTATGGCTACACCTTC.

A few counts support this clonotype. This chain links TRBV7-2 with TRBJ2-7; 7 bases are shared with TRBD1. The ends lost 5 bases at V and 2 bases at J; junction bases unmatched: 9. This CDR3 has 15 amino acids. Germline CDR1 is SGHTA and CDR2 is FQGNSA. The CDR3 DNA reads as TGTGCCAGCAGCCCACAGGGGTCAGATACCTACGAGCAGTACTTC. Translating it yields CASSPQGSDTYEQYF.

The chain joins TRBV15 to TRBJ2-1; D remains ambiguous. The V end was cut by 1 base, the J end by 0 bases, with 7 bases between. Germline V lookup: CDR1 LNHNV, CDR2 YYDKDF (reference sequence). The CDR3 is 15 residues long. This CDR3 reads CATSRVLGSYNEQFF. For the CDR3, the DNA is TGTGCCACCAGCAGAGTTCTGGGCTCCTACAATGAGCAGTTCTTC.

The chain links TRBV20-1 to TRBJ2-5, with 9 bases fitting TRBD2. TRBJ2-7 explains the end of the DNA better; the J call may be wrong. Germline V lookup: CDR1 DFQATT, CDR2 SNEGSKA (reference sequence). The CDR3 is 14 residues long. CDR3 sequence reads: CSASRSGRFYEQYF. As DNA, the CDR3 is TGCAGTGCTAGTCGTAGCGGGAGATTCTACGAGCAGTACTTC.

This chain connects TRBV6-2 or TRBV6-3 to TRBJ1-1, with a weak D call TRBD1 (5 bases). Trimming stripped 5 bases from V and 5 bases from J, with 27 bases between. The CDR3 has 18 residues. Germline loops: CDR1 MNHEY, CDR2 SVGEGT. CDR3 sequence (DNA): TGTGCCAGCAGTCCCATCCAAGGACTCCCCAGACAGAGAACTGAAGCTTTCTTT. Its protein is CASSPIQGLPRQRTEAFF.

There are a few counts of this clonotype. The rearrangement joins TRBV20-1 to TRBJ2-5; D remains unclear. CDR1 and CDR2 (germline): DFQATT, SNEGSKA (reference sequence). Trimming shortened V by 1 base and J by 5 bases, and 14 bases separated the two germline ends. CDR3 length: 14 residues. The CDR3 loop reads CSARVAPRAETQYF. The CDR3, as DNA: TGCAGTGCTAGAGTGGCGCCTAGGGCGGAGACCCAGTACTTC.

The V call is TRBV19, the J call TRBJ1-5; a possible D gene is TRBD1 (6 bases). The ends were cut back, 5 bases at V and 0 bases at J, with 11 bases in the middle. Germline lookup yields CDR1 LNHDA and CDR2 SQIVND (reference sequence). The CDR3 is 15 residues long. This chain's CDR3 is CASSLGQYSNQPQHF. The CDR3 bases are TGTGCCAGTAGTCTAGGACAGTATAGCAATCAGCCCCAGCATTTT.

This clonotype appeared a few times. The V gene is TRBV7-8, the J gene TRBJ2-1; 9 positions match TRBD2. V shed 0 bases, J shed 8 bases, and the junction held 8 bases outside the gene matches. The CDR3 loop spans 16 amino acids. Germline V lookup: CDR1 SGHVS, CDR2 FQNEAQ. The CDR3 sequence is CASSLARLAVGDEQFF. CDR3 sequence (DNA): TGTGCCAGCAGCTTAGCTAGACTAGCGGTAGGGGATGAGCAGTTCTTC.

This clonotype was seen more than once but under ten times. The CDR3 DNA reads as TGTGCCACCAGTGATACAGGGGAGCCTGGCTACACCTTC. Protein product: CATSDTGEPGYTF. The rearrangement links TRBV24-1 to TRBJ1-2; 7 positions match TRBD1. The CDR3 consists of 13 residues. J gave up 7 bases and V 3 bases, and 4 bases lay outside the gene matches. Germline CDR1 KGHDR, CDR2 SFDVKD.

This chain uses TRBV9 with TRBJ2-1; maybe TRBD1 (6 bases). CDR3 length: 16 residues. V shed 0 bases and J shed 7 bases, with 17 bases lying between them. CDR1 is SGDLS, CDR2 YYNGEE, per germline. The CDR3 region has the DNA TGTGCCAGCAGCGTAGGGGCAGGGGACGATTTGAATGAGCAGTTCTTC. It yields the protein CASSVGAGDDLNEQFF.

This chain links TRBV19 with TRBJ1-5, with D hard to call. This CDR3 spans 14 amino acids. The germline V gene encodes CDR1 LNHDA and CDR2 SQIVND (reference sequence). The V and J ends lost 0 bases and 7 bases respectively, with 10 bases between them. The chain's CDR3 is CASSIDSRRQPQHF. In DNA, the CDR3 is TGTGCCAGTAGTATAGATTCCAGACGGCAGCCCCAGCATTTT.

The chain recombines TRBV4-2 with TRBJ1-2; D possibly corresponds to TRBD1 (6 bases). The germline V gene encodes CDR1 LGHNA and CDR2 YNFKEQ. The CDR3 sequence is 12 residues long. Trimming removed 3 bases at V and 9 bases at J, with 11 bases between. The CDR3 here is CASSQAGDSYTF. CDR3 nucleotides: TGTGCCAGCAGCCAGGCAGGGGATAGCTACACCTTC.

The chain recombines TRBV5-1 with TRBJ1-1; maybe TRBD1 (5 bases). V was pared by 4 bases and J by 3 bases, with 13 bases between. Germline V gene lookup returns CDR1 SGHRS and CDR2 YFSETQ. The length of the CDR3 is 14 residues. In DNA form, the CDR3 reads TGCGCCAGCAGCAGGGGCGGCGATGACACTGAAGCTTTCTTT. Translation gives CASSRGGDDTEAFF.

This clonotype has just a few counts. The chain couples TRBV29-1 to TRBJ1-1, with unresolved D. Per the germline V gene, CDR1 is SQVTM and CDR2 is ANQGSEA. This CDR3 has 11 amino acids. Trimming took 6 bases from V and 4 from J, leaving 9 bases between them. CDR3 sequence: CSVRQVTEAFF. As DNA, the CDR3 is TGCAGCGTGAGACAAGTCACTGAAGCTTTCTTT. Supplemented by reference TRBV29-1 and TRBJ1-1, the full variable domain reads SAVISQKPSRDICQRGTSLTIQCQVDSQVTMMFWYRQQPGQSLTLIATANQGSEATYESGFVIDKFPISRPNLTFSTLTVSNMSPEDSSIYLCSVRQVTEAFFGQGTRLTVV.

The genes are TRBV27 and TRBJ2-7, with 14 positions matching TRBD2. The trim removed 5 bases at V and 3 bases at J, leaving 12 bases unmatched. Looked up from germline, CDR1 is MNHEY and CDR2 is SMNVEV (reference sequence). This CDR3 has 18 amino acids. CDR3 sequence reads: CASSLNGTSGRRVYEQYF. The DNA for the CDR3 is TGTGCCAGCAGTCTCAATGGGACTAGCGGGAGAAGGGTCTACGAGCAGTACTTC.

The chain employs TRBV9 and TRBJ2-5; 10 bases agree with TRBD2. The germline gives CDR1 SGDLS, CDR2 YYNGEE. Trimming took 4 bases from V and 0 from J; bases not matched to a gene: 6. The CDR3 covers 16 residues. The CDR3 spells CASSLLAGEDQETQYF. The CDR3 bases are TGTGCCAGCAGCCTTCTAGCGGGGGAAGACCAAGAGACCCAGTACTTC.

The sample holds a few counts of this clonotype. This chain uses TRBV14 with TRBJ2-3; D is perhaps TRBD1 or TRBD2 (5 bases each). Trimming took off 0 bases at V and 2 bases at J, with 15 bases between the two ends. Germline CDR1 SGHDN, CDR2 FVKESK. The CDR3 is 17 residues long. The DNA of the CDR3 is TGTGCCAGCAGCCAAGATTTGGGACCCCCACTCACAGATACGCAGTATTTT. Translated, it gives CASSQDLGPPLTDTQYF.

A few counts support this clonotype. This chain links TRBV4-3 with TRBJ2-3; possibly TRBD1 for D (6 bases). Germline CDR1 LGHNA, CDR2 YSLEER. The V end was cut by 3 bases, the J end by 4 bases, with 23 bases between. This CDR3 has 18 amino acids. The CDR3 protein is CASSHPRWAGRGSDTQYF. CDR3 DNA sequence: TGCGCCAGCAGCCATCCACGGTGGGCAGGAAGGGGGTCAGATACGCAGTATTTT.

The genes are TRBV5-5 and TRBJ1-2, with D hard to call. The V gene lost 1 base and the J gene lost 2 bases, with 21 bases spanning the gap. Germline V gene sequence: CDR1 SGHKS, CDR2 YYEKEE (reference sequence). CDR3 size: 18 residues. CDR3 nucleotides: TGTGCCAGCAGCTTGTGGGTTGCAAAGGCGGAGAAGAACTATGGCTACACCTTC. This translates into CASSLWVAKAEKNYGYTF.

This clonotype was observed many times. CDR3 DNA: TGCAGCGTTGATCTCGCGGGAGAGACCCAGTACTTC. Translating it yields CSVDLAGETQYF. The chain combines TRBV29-1 with TRBJ2-5, with TRBD2 as a possible D gene (5 bases). Looked up from germline, CDR1 is SQVTM and CDR2 is ANQGSEA. With 3 bases removed from V and 4 bases from J, the gap between germline ends came to 9 bases. The CDR3 contains 12 residues.

V and J are TRBV5-1 and TRBJ1-2, with unresolved D. Trimming cost V 0 bases and J 9 bases, with 12 bases left between them. The CDR3 is made up of 13 amino acids. Germline V gene sequence: CDR1 SGHRS, CDR2 YFSETQ. The CDR3 sequence is CASSLANGVRYTF. The CDR3 nucleotides are TGCGCCAGCAGCTTGGCAAATGGGGTGCGCTACACCTTC.

The rearrangement joins TRBV28 to TRBJ2-5, with 7 bases lining up with TRBD2. The CDR3 runs 14 residues. Germline V CDR1 and CDR2: MDHEN, SYDVKM. Trimming at V came to 6 bases and at J to 3 bases, leaving 7 bases not matched to a gene. CDR3 in amino acids: CASRGTGRKETQYF. CDR3 nucleotides: TGTGCCAGCAGAGGGACCGGGAGGAAAGAGACCCAGTACTTC.